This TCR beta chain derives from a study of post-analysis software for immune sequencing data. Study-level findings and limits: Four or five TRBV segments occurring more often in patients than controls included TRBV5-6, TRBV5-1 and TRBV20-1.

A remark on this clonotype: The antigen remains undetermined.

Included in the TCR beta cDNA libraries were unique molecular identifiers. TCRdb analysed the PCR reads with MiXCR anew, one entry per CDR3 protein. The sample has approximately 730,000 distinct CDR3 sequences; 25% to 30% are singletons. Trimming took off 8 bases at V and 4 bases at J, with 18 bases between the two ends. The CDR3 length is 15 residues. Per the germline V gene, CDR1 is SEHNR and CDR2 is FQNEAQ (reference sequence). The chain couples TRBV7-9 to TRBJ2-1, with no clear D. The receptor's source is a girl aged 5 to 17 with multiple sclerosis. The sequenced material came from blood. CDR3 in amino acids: CASRAGPSLYNEQFF. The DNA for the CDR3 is TGTGCCAGCCGGGCAGGTCCATCTTTATACAATGAGCAGTTCTTC.